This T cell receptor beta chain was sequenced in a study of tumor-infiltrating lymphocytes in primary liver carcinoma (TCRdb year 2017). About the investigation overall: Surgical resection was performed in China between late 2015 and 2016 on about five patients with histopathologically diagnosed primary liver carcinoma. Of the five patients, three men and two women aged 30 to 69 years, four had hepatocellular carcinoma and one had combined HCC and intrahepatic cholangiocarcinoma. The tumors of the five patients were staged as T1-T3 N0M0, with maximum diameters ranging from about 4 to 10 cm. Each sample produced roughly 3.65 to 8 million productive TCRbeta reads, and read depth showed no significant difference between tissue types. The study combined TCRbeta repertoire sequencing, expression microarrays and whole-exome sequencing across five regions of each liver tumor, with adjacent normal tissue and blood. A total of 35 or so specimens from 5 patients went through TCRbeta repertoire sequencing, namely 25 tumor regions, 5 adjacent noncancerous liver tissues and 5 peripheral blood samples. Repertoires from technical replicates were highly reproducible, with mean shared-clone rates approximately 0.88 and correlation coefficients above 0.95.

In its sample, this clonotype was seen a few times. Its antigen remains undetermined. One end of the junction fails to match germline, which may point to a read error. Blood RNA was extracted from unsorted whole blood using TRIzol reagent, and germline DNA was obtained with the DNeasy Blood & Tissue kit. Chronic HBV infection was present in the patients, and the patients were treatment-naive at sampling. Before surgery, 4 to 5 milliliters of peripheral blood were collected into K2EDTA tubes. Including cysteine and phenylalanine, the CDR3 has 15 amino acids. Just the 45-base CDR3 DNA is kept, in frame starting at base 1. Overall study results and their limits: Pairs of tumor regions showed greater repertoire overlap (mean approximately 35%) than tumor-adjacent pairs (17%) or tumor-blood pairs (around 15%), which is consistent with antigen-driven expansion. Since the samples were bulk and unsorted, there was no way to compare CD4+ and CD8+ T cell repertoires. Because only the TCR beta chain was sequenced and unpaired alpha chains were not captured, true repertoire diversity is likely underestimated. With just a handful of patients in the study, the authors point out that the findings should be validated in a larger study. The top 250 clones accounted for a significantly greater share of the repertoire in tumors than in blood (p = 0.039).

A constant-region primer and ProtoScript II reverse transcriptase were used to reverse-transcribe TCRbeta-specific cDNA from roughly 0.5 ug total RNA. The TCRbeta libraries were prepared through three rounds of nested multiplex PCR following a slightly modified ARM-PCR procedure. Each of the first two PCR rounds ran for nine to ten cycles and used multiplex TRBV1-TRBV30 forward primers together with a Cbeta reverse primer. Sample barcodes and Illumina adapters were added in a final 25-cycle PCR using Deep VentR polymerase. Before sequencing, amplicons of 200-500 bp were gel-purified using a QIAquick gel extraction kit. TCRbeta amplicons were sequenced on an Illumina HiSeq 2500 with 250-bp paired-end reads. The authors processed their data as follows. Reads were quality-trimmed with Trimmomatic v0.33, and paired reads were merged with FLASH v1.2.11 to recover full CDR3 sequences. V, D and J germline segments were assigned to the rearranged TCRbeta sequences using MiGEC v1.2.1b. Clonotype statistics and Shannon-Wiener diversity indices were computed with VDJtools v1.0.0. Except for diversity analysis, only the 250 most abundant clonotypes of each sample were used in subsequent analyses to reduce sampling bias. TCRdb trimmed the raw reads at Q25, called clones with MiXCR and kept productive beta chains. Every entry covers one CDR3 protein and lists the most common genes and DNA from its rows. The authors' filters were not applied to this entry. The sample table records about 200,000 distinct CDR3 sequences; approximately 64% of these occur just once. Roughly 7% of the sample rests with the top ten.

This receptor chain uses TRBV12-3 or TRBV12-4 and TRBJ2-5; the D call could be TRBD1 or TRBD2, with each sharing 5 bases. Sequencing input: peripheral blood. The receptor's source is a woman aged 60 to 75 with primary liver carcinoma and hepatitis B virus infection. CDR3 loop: CASSSKFGAEETQYF. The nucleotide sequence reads TGTGCCAGCAGTTCAAAATTCGGGGCAGAAGAGACCCAGTATTTC.